A selection of T cell receptor beta chains follows, all from one sample in a study of OX40 agonist ivuxolimab in advanced cancers. The repertoire was sequenced with immunoSEQ multiplex PCR; TCRdb's copy has only in-frame clones and lacks some. Of roughly 70,000 clones detected, 70% to 90% appear once; the ten largest clones hold about 2.1%. Sequenced here: CD4+ or CD8+ T cells sorted from blood, sampled in a trial of the OX40 agonist ivuxolimab. Receptors were obtained from an adult with an advanced solid tumor such as melanoma, head and neck, liver or kidney cancer. The CDR3 runs from the conserved cysteine through the conserved F or W. The order of the fields is clone size, V gene, J gene, D gene, CDR3 DNA, CDR3 protein. D genes are given only for firm matches. Size tells how often a clone was seen (once, few, many) or the class of an expanded clone, and some rows leave it out.

.	TRBV7-2	TRBJ1-5	.	TGTGCCAGCAGCTTAACCGGCTCGAAGGGGGACCAGCCCCAGCATTTT	CASSLTGSKGDQPQHF
.	TRBV5-6	TRBJ1-2	.	TGTGCCAGCAGCTCGGGATTTAACTATGGCTACACCTTC	CASSSGFNYGYTF
.	TRBV2	TRBJ1-4	.	TGTGCCAGCGACGTGGTGGCAGGGACTGAAAAACTGTTTTTT	CASDVVAGTEKLFF
.	TRBV30	TRBJ1-2	.	TGTGCCTGGAGCCCATCGTACGGGGACCTTTCCTACTATGGCTACACCTTC	CAWSPSYGDLSYYGYTF
.	TRBV28	TRBJ1-2	.	TGTGCCAGCAGTTTATTTGGGGGGGCGGGTGGCTACACCTTC	CASSLFGGAGGYTF
.	TRBV11-2	TRBJ2-7	.	TGTGCCAGCAGCTCGACAGGCTACGAGCAGTACTTC	CASSSTGYEQYF
.	TRBV12-2	TRBJ2-2	.	TGTGCAAGTCGACCCCCAGACAGATTGAACACCGGGGAGCTGTTTTTT	CASRPPDRLNTGELFF
.	TRBV5-6	TRBJ2-1	.	TGTGCCAGCAGCTTTGCCCTCAGAAGCTCCTACAATGAGCAGTTCTTC	CASSFALRSSYNEQFF
few	TRBV5-6	TRBJ2-5	TRBD2	TGTGCCAGCAGCTTGGGACTAGCCCAAGAGACCCAGTACTTC	CASSLGLAQETQYF
.	TRBV29-1	TRBJ1-1	.	TGCAGCGCCCCAGGGGACACGAACACTGAAGCTTTCTTT	CSAPGDTNTEAFF
once	TRBV4-2	TRBJ2-7	.	TGTGCCAGCAGCCAAGGGGTTGAGGATTCCTACGAGCAGTACTTC	CASSQGVEDSYEQYF
.	TRBV7-9	TRBJ1-6	.	TGTGCCAGCAGCACCGGACCCAATTCACCCCTCCACTTT	CASSTGPNSPLHF
.	TRBV7-9	TRBJ1-3	.	TGTGCCAGCAGCTCCGGGAAGGATTCCGGAAACACCATATATTTT	CASSSGKDSGNTIYF
.	TRBV10-3	TRBJ1-2	.	TGTGCCATCAGTGCCCAGGAGGCCCTCAGGGTTGGCTACACCTTC	CAISAQEALRVGYTF
.	TRBV9	TRBJ2-7	.	TGTGCCAGCAGCGTAGAGGGCAGCTCCTACGAGCAGTACTTC	CASSVEGSSYEQYF
.	TRBV4-3	TRBJ1-5	TRBD1	TGCGCCAGCAGCCCTTTTAGGGGGCCTAATCAGCCCCAGCATTTT	CASSPFRGPNQPQHF
.	TRBV7-2	TRBJ1-5	.	TGTGCCAGCAGCTTAGAGAAAGGCCGGCAGCCCCAGCATTTT	CASSLEKGRQPQHF
once	TRBV6-5	TRBJ1-1	TRBD1	TGTGCCAGCAGTTTGGAGGGGGCCACTGAAGCTTTCTTT	CASSLEGATEAFF
.	TRBV10-3	TRBJ2-3	TRBD1	TGTGCCACCAGGGGGCAGGGTGGCACAGATACGCAGTATTTT	CATRGQGGTDTQYF
once	TRBV29-1	TRBJ2-7	.	TGCAGCGTTGAAGGGCAGGGCCTCTACGAGCAGTACTTC	CSVEGQGLYEQYF
.	TRBV27	TRBJ2-2	TRBD2	TGTGCCAGCAGGTCTAGCGGGGGCCGACCCGGGGAGCTGTTTTTT	CASRSSGGRPGELFF
.	TRBV5-4	TRBJ1-2	.	TGTGCCAGCAGCCTGATGGGGGGAAAGAACTATGGCTACACCTTC	CASSLMGGKNYGYTF
.	TRBV10-3	TRBJ1-1	.	TGTGCCATCAGTGATCCGGGTGCGAACACTGAAGCTTTCTTT	CAISDPGANTEAFF
few	TRBV10-3	TRBJ2-5	TRBD2	TGTGCCATCAGTGCCAGACTAGCGGGGCCCAATGGGGAGACCCAGTACTTC	CAISARLAGPNGETQYF
.	TRBV5-4	TRBJ1-2	TRBD1	TGTGCCAGCAGCCTCGGGACAGGGCCCTATGGCTACACCTTC	CASSLGTGPYGYTF
.	TRBV15	TRBJ2-7	TRBD2	TGTGCCACCAGCAGAGGCGGGAGGGCGTACGAGCAGTACTTC	CATSRGGRAYEQYF
.	TRBV19	TRBJ2-2	.	TGTGCCAGTAGGTGGGACGCCGCGAACACCGGGGAGCTGTTTTTT	CASRWDAANTGELFF
.	TRBV6-4	TRBJ1-2	.	TGTGCCAGCAGCGAGATGGAAGGGGCGAGTGGCTACACCTTC	CASSEMEGASGYTF